The 11 T cell receptor beta chains presented below share a single source sample, sequenced in a study of neoadjuvant anti-PD-1 for oral cavity cancer. Data came from immunoSEQ multiplex PCR; TCRdb stores just in-frame clones and leaves some out. The sample consists of 11,000 to 15,000 clones, under 85% of them appearing once. Time point reported: after neoadjuvant nivolumab, at surgical resection. Sequenced material: PBMCs, taken after nivolumab (anti-PD-1) treatment. The receptors come from a person aged 40 to 85 with oral cavity squamous cell carcinoma.

This clone showed up just a few times. The chain joins TRBV5-4 to TRBJ1-1; a possible D gene is TRBD1 (6 bases). Germline-derived CDR1 and CDR2 are SGHNT and YYREEE (reference sequence). Between the trimmed V and J ends, which lost 4 bases and 6 bases, there was a span of 19 bases. The length of the CDR3 is 15 residues. CDR3 nucleotide sequence: TGTGCCAGCAGCAGTATTTTACAGGGTATGGCTGAAGCTTTCTTT. Translation gives CASSSILQGMAEAFF.

This clone was seen only a few times. The chain employs TRBV4-1 and TRBJ1-1, with D tentatively TRBD1 (6 bases). The CDR3 contains 16 residues. Trimming took 1 base from V and 5 from J, leaving 17 bases between them. From germline, CDR1 is MGHRA and CDR2 YSYEKL. CDR3 in amino acids: CASSQGFSRGWTEAFF. In DNA, the CDR3 is TGCGCCAGCAGCCAAGGATTTAGCAGGGGATGGACTGAAGCTTTCTTT.

This chain links TRBV5-4 with TRBJ2-5; TRBD1 might be the D (6 bases). The germline V and J ends were trimmed by 3 bases and 1 base, with 13 bases remaining between them. CDR1 is SGHNT, CDR2 YYREEE, per germline (reference sequence). The CDR3 totals 15 residues. DNA for the CDR3: TGTGCCAGCAGCTACCATCCGGACAGCCAAGAGACCCAGTACTTC. Its translation is CASSYHPDSQETQYF.

The chain joins TRBV4-1 to TRBJ2-7; 10 bases line up with TRBD2. Germline V gene sequence: CDR1 MGHRA, CDR2 YSYEKL. The J segment lost 3 bases and the V segment lost 2 bases, leaving 7 bases of the junction unmatched. This CDR3 region has 16 residues. The CDR3 coding sequence is TGCGCCAGCAGCCAAACACCCGGGACTAGCGTCTACGAGCAGTACTTC. Encoded protein: CASSQTPGTSVYEQYF.

This clone was recorded once. The V call is TRBV19, the J call TRBJ1-2, with D unclear. Germline values: CDR1 LNHDA, CDR2 SQIVND (reference sequence). The CDR3 loop spans 13 amino acids. V lost 3 bases, J lost 8 bases, and 13 bases lay in between. The CDR3 coding sequence is TGTGCCAGTAGTATCGGGTCTCTCGGGGGCTACACCTTC. Translating gives CASSIGSLGGYTF.

V gene TRBV6-6 combines with J gene TRBJ1-4; TRBD1 agrees at 8 bases. The V and J ends lost 4 bases and 5 bases, in that order; junction bases with no gene match: 3. The CDR3 has 14 residues. Germline assignment: CDR1 MNHNY and CDR2 SVGAGI (reference sequence). CDR3 DNA: TGTGCCAGCAGTTTCGGACAGGGAAATGAAAAACTGTTTTTT. It codes for CASSFGQGNEKLFF.

In DNA, the CDR3 is TGTGCCTGGGCTTCGGTATCTATACGGGACACCATATATTTT. This sequence encodes CAWASVSIRDTIYF. The genes are TRBV30 and TRBJ1-3; D remains unclear. The CDR3 runs 14 residues. V shed 5 bases and J shed 8 bases, with 19 bases lying between them. CDR1 is GTSNPN, CDR2 SVGIG, per germline (reference sequence). Together with reference TRBV30 and TRBJ1-3, the CDR3 gives the full variable domain: SQTIHQWPATLVQPVGSPLSLECTVEGTSNPNLYWYRQAAGRGLQLLFYSVGIGQISSEVPQNLSASRPQDRQFILSSKKLLLSDSGFYLCAWASVSIRDTIYFGEGSWLTVV.

This clone was seen once. The genes are TRBV19 and TRBJ1-1, with TRBD1 matching over 9 bases. This CDR3 region has 13 residues. Germline V gives CDR1 LNHDA, CDR2 SQIVND (reference sequence). After removal of 6 bases from V and 5 bases from J, the junction contained 4 bases not matched to a gene. CDR3 loop: CASSNRGLTEAFF. The CDR3 DNA sequence: TGTGCCAGTAGCAACAGGGGGCTAACTGAAGCTTTCTTT.

The chain carries TRBV2 and TRBJ1-2; TRBD1 is a possible D gene (5 bases). The CDR3 sequence is 14 residues long. Trimming took 4 bases from V and 4 from J, leaving 13 bases between them. CDR1 is SNHLY, CDR2 FYNNEI, per germline. CDR3 amino acids: CASSGQGKGYGYTF. CDR3 coding DNA: TGTGCCAGCAGTGGTCAGGGTAAGGGCTATGGCTACACCTTC.

This clone was picked up a small number of times. The V gene is TRBV9, the J gene TRBJ1-6; D is uncertain. The V gene's germline CDR1 is SGDLS and CDR2 YYNGEE. V lost 1 base, J lost 5 bases, and 4 bases lay in between. The CDR3 totals 13 residues. CDR3 region: CASSVHNNSPLHF. The CDR3 nucleotides are TGTGCCAGCAGCGTACACAATAATTCACCCCTCCACTTT.

The chain links TRBV9 to TRBJ2-2, with TRBD1 identical over 7 bases. Per the germline V gene, CDR1 is SGDLS and CDR2 is YYNGEE. V lost 0 bases and J lost 4; bases outside the gene matches: 12. The CDR3 extends over 18 amino acids. CDR3 DNA sequence: TGTGCCAGCAGCGTAGCTCTACAGGGGCCCATAAGCACCGGGGAGCTGTTTTTT. Its translation is CASSVALQGPISTGELFF.